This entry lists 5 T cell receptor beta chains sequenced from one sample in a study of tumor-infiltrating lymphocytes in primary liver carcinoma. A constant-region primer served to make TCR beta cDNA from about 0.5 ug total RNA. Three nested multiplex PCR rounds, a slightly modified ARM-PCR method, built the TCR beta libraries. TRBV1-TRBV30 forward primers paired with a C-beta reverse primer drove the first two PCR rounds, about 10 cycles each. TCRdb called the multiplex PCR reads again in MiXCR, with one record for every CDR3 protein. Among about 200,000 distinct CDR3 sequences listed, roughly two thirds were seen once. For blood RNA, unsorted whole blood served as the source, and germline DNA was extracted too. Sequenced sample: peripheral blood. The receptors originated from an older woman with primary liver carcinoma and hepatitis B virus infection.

The CDR3 protein is CASTALGCAGELFF. The CDR3 nucleotides are TGCGCCAGCACCGCATTAGGATGCGCCGGGGAGCTGTTTTTT. This chain connects TRBV5-1 to TRBJ2-2, with no clear D. The length of the CDR3 is 14 residues. V shed 6 bases and J shed 6 bases, with 15 bases lying between them. The germline V gene encodes CDR1 SGHRS and CDR2 YFSETQ.

The CDR3 DNA is TGTGCCAGCAGCTTACCTGGTTCCTACGAGCAGTACTTC. Protein product: CASSLPGSYEQYF. This sequence joins TRBV7-9 and TRBJ2-7, with D unclear. Germline V gene lookup returns CDR1 SEHNR and CDR2 FQNEAQ (reference sequence). V was shortened by 2 bases and J by 1 base, with 6 bases between the two germline ends. The CDR3 consists of 13 residues. The complete variable domain, with remaining parts taken from reference TRBV7-9 and TRBJ2-7, reads DTGVSQNPRHKITKRGQNVTFRCDPISEHNRLYWYRQTLGQGPEFLTYFQNEAQLEKSRLLSDRFSAERPKGSFSTLEIQRTEQGDSAMYLCASSLPGSYEQYFGPGTRLTVT.

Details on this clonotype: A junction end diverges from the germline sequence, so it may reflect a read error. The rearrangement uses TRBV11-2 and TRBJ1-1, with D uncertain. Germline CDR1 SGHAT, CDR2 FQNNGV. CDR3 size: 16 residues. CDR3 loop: CASSLEAQIMNTVAYF. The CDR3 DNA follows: TGTGCCAGCAGCTTAGAAGCGCAAATAATGAACACTGTAGCTTACTTT.

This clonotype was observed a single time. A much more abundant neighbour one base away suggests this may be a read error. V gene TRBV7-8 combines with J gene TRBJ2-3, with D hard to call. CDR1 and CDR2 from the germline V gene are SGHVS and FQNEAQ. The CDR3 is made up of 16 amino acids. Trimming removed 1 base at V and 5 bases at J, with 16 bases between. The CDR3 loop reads CASSLDRSSGIDTQYF. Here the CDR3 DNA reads TGTGCCAGCAGCTTAGATAGGTCCTCTGGCATAGATACGCAGTATTTT.

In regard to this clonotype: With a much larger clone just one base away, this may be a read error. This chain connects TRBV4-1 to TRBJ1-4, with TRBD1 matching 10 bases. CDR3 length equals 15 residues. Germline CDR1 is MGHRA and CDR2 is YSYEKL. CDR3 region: CAISQVRQGAEKLFF. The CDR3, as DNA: TGCGCCATCAGCCAGGTCAGACAGGGGGCTGAAAAACTGTTTTTT.